A single sample is the source of the 5 T cell receptor beta chains below, sequenced in a study of chemoradiotherapy in HPV16-positive cancers. Assay: immunoSEQ multiplex PCR; the TCRdb copy retains only in-frame clones and omits some. The sample holds 4,900 or so clones; about 88% are singletons and the top ten take 2.4%. Sample: tumor tissue, taken from a patient who underwent chemoradiotherapy. Receptors originate from a human donor with HPV-associated anogenital cancer.

This chain links TRBV20-1 with TRBJ2-7; tentative D call: TRBD1 (5 bases). The CDR3 contains 11 residues. Trimming took 4 bases from V and 6 from J, leaving 10 bases between them. The V gene's germline CDR1 is DFQATT and CDR2 SNEGSKA (reference sequence). The CDR3 here is CSANQGSEQYF. The DNA of the CDR3 is TGCAGTGCTAACCAGGGTAGCGAGCAGTACTTC.

V is TRBV5-6 and J is TRBJ2-1, with TRBD1 identical over 8 bases. CDR1 is SGHDT and CDR2 is YYEEEE in the germline V gene. V lost 4 bases, J lost 4 bases, and 10 bases stayed unmatched. The CDR3 is 16 amino acids. The CDR3: CASSPVGGQGYNEQFF. The CDR3 DNA sequence: TGTGCCAGCAGCCCCGTTGGCGGACAGGGTTACAATGAGCAGTTCTTC.

This sequence joins TRBV7-3 and TRBJ1-5, with 8 bases that match TRBD1. The CDR3 spans 14 residues. V lost 6 bases, J lost 1 base, and 2 bases stayed unmatched. CDR1 is SGHTA and CDR2 is FQGTGA in the germline V gene. CDR3 region: CASRRTGSNQPQHF. The CDR3 nucleotides read TGTGCCAGCAGACGGACAGGGAGCAATCAGCCCCAGCATTTT.

The rearrangement links TRBV29-1 to TRBJ2-3, with 10 bases lining up with TRBD2. Germline V CDR1 and CDR2: SQVTM, ANQGSEA. The CDR3 contains 15 residues. The V gene end was trimmed by 7 bases and the J gene end by 12 bases; junction bases not matched to a gene: 19. In DNA form, the CDR3 reads TGCAGCGCGTTCCCCGGGAGCGGGGGGGCTGACGACCAGTATTTT. It codes for CSAFPGSGGADDQYF.

The chain carries TRBV27 and TRBJ2-1, with 10 bases fitting TRBD2. CDR3 length equals 16 residues. J lost 8 bases, V lost 5 bases, and 12 bases had no gene match. The V gene's germline CDR1 is MNHEY and CDR2 SMNVEV (reference sequence). The CDR3 loop reads CASSPSGSIGVDEQFF. CDR3 in DNA: TGTGCCAGCAGTCCTAGCGGGAGTATAGGAGTGGATGAGCAGTTCTTC.